The next 15 T cell receptor beta chains were all read from a single sample in a study of blood T cell repertoires in COVID-19. Libraries were prepared by immunoSEQ multiplex PCR; TCRdb keeps only in-frame clonotypes and omits some of them. This table holds 200,000 to 300,000 clones, more than 85% found once. Source material: peripheral blood. The receptors derive from a person aged 18-35 years with COVID-19, enrolled during active disease.

The gene calls are TRBV5-5 and TRBJ1-2; 7 bases fit TRBD1. The CDR3 spans 14 residues. Germline V CDR1 and CDR2: SGHKS, YYEKEE (reference sequence). V lost 0 bases and J lost 5; bases outside the gene matches: 4. The CDR3 bases are TGTGCCAGCAGCTTGGAGACAGGGCTGTATGGCTACACCTTC. Translating gives CASSLETGLYGYTF.

The chain couples TRBV12-5 to TRBJ2-7, with 7 bases matching TRBD1. CDR1 and CDR2 (germline): LGHNT, FRNRAP. The trim removed 5 bases at V and 6 bases at J, leaving 10 bases unmatched. The CDR3 has 14 amino acids. The CDR3 here is CASGPGGSRSEQYF. DNA of the CDR3: TGTGCTAGTGGTCCAGGGGGAAGTCGTAGCGAGCAGTACTTC.

The chain is built from TRBV5-1 and TRBJ1-1, with D possibly TRBD1 on 5 matching bases. Germline V gene data show CDR1 as SGHRS and CDR2 as YFSETQ. Trimming removed 0 bases at V and 11 bases at J, with 20 bases between. The CDR3 has 15 amino acids. The CDR3 bases are TGCGCCAGCAGCTTGGATTCGACAGCCAGAGCGTGGGCTTTCTTT. Its protein is CASSLDSTARAWAFF. Complete variable domain (other parts from reference TRBV5-1 and TRBJ1-1): KAGVTQTPRYLIKTRGQQVTLSCSPISGHRSVSWYQQTPGQGLQFLFEYFSETQRNKGNFPGRFSGRQFSNSRSEMNVSTLELGDSALYLCASSLDSTARAWAFFGQGTRLTVV.

The chain is built from TRBV5-8 and TRBJ2-7; TRBD2 is a possible D gene (6 bases). CDR3 length: 12 amino acids. Germline V CDR1 and CDR2: SGHTS, YDEGEE. V was pared by 1 base and J by 7 bases, with 9 bases between. CDR3 sequence reads: CASSLSLAEQYF. The CDR3 region has the DNA TGTGCCAGCAGCTTGAGCCTAGCGGAGCAGTACTTC.

This clone appeared a single time. The chain has TRBV27 and TRBJ2-1; 8 nucleotides agree with TRBD2. V trimming: 2 bases; J trimming: 5 bases; junction bases outside the gene matches: 2. CDR1 MNHEY and CDR2 SMNVEV come from the germline V gene (reference sequence). The CDR3 has 14 residues. In nucleotides, the CDR3 is TGTGCCAGCAGTTTAACCGGGAGGGACAATGAGCAGTTCTTC. Translating gives CASSLTGRDNEQFF.

The V call is TRBV10-3, the J call TRBJ2-5; possible D gene TRBD1, 6 bases. Trimming removed 0 bases from V and 2 bases from J, with 16 bases in between. The length of the CDR3 is 17 residues. Germline CDR1 reads ENHRY; CDR2 reads SYGVKD. CDR3 loop: CAISESIRDINQETQYF. In nucleotides, the CDR3 is TGTGCCATCAGTGAGTCAATACGGGACATTAATCAAGAGACCCAGTACTTC.

V usage is TRBV5-8 and J usage is TRBJ1-5; the D is unclear. Trimming cost V 4 bases and J 10 bases, with 12 bases left between them. The germline V gene has CDR1 SGHTS and CDR2 YDEGEE. The CDR3 consists of 12 residues. In nucleotides, the CDR3 is TGTGCCAGCAGCCTGAGCCTGTTACCCCAGCATTTT. This translates into CASSLSLLPQHF.

The rearrangement links TRBV7-9 to TRBJ2-3; D remains unclear. The CDR3 length is 15 residues. The V gene lost 1 base and the J gene lost 3 bases, with 11 bases spanning the gap. Germline V lookup: CDR1 SEHNR, CDR2 FQNEAQ (reference sequence). The CDR3 protein is CASSLVVLVTDTQYF. The CDR3 bases are TGTGCCAGCAGCTTAGTAGTTCTAGTAACAGATACGCAGTATTTT.

The chain joins TRBV7-2 to TRBJ2-5; TRBD1 might be the D (6 bases). This CDR3 comprises 15 residues. Germline V gene sequence: CDR1 SGHTA, CDR2 FQGNSA. V was cut by 5 bases and J by 6 bases, with 19 bases left in between. CDR3 bases: TGTGCCAGCAGCCAGAGCAGGGGAGCGCGAAAGACCCAGTACTTC. Translation: CASSQSRGARKTQYF.

CDR3 nucleotide sequence: TGCGCCAGCAGCCAACCCCACGCAGGGAGGGACACTGAAGCTTTCTTT. It codes for CASSQPHAGRDTEAFF. The rearrangement uses TRBV4-1 and TRBJ1-1, with D perhaps TRBD1 (5 bases). Trimming took 2 bases from V and 3 from J, leaving 16 bases between them. Germline V gene sequence: CDR1 MGHRA, CDR2 YSYEKL. The CDR3 totals 16 residues.

V gene TRBV7-6 combines with J gene TRBJ1-2, with 8 bases identical to TRBD1. J was trimmed by 4 bases and V by 4 bases; bases with no gene match: 2. The germline V gene encodes CDR1 SGHVS and CDR2 FNYEAQ. The CDR3 runs to 13 residues. The chain's CDR3 is CASSSTGGYGYTF. DNA of the CDR3: TGTGCCAGCAGCTCAACAGGGGGCTATGGCTACACCTTC.

The chain couples TRBV5-1 to TRBJ2-3, with a weak D call TRBD2 (6 bases). CDR3 length equals 16 residues. Germline CDR1 SGHRS, CDR2 YFSETQ. V dropped 0 bases and J dropped 0 bases, with 11 bases sitting between them. The CDR3 region has the DNA TGCGCCAGCAGCTTGGGTCCTGGGACTAGCACAGATACGCAGTATTTT. Protein: CASSLGPGTSTDTQYF.

The gene calls are TRBV5-4 and TRBJ2-2; 7 bases match TRBD1. The CDR3 sequence is 14 residues long. The germline V gene has CDR1 SGHNT and CDR2 YYREEE (reference sequence). V dropped 3 bases and J dropped 1; count of bases not matched to a gene: 0. The CDR3 nucleotides read TGTGCCAGCAGCTGGACAGGGAACACCGGGGAGCTGTTTTTT. Translating gives CASSWTGNTGELFF.

V and J are TRBV4-3 and TRBJ1-4; 7 nucleotides match TRBD1. Unmatched junction bases numbered 5, after V lost 1 base and J lost 0 bases. This CDR3 contains 17 residues. CDR1 is LGHNA and CDR2 is YSLEER in the germline V gene. CDR3 amino acids: CASSQVFQGATNEKLFF. The CDR3 DNA reads as TGCGCCAGCAGCCAAGTTTTCCAGGGGGCAACTAATGAAAAACTGTTTTTT.

The J gene is TRBJ2-3, the V gene TRBV11-2; D is unresolved. The germline V gene encodes CDR1 SGHAT and CDR2 FQNNGV. Trimming removed 1 base from V and 6 bases from J, with 14 bases in between. CDR3 length: 15 residues. In nucleotides, the CDR3 is TGTGCCAGCAGCTTAGGTCTCGCGGAAGAGGATACGCAGTATTTT. Encoded protein: CASSLGLAEEDTQYF.